These 20 T cell receptor beta chains came from one sample sequenced in a study of TIL therapy for anti-PD-1-resistant metastatic lung cancer. Sequencing used immunoSEQ v3. The repertoire was sequenced with immunoSEQ multiplex PCR; TCRdb's copy has only in-frame clones and lacks some. The data contain approximately 97,000 clones, about three fifths of them seen just once; the ten biggest clones take up 9.5% to 12%. Time point indicated: pre-treatment sample, taken before nivolumab and TIL therapy. The tumor samples were excised metastases, mostly pleural nodules or supraclavicular lymph nodes. Sequencing was performed on tumor tissue, taken at baseline. All receptors derive from a person between 25 and 80 years old with non-small cell lung cancer.

The chain couples TRBV6-2 or TRBV6-3 to TRBJ2-3, with a weak D call TRBD2 (6 bases). The CDR3 sequence is 17 residues long. The V end lost 3 bases, the J end lost 1 base, and 17 bases lay between the germline ends. CDR1 MNHEY and CDR2 SVGEGT come from the germline V gene. CDR3 sequence reads: CASSYRLSGVGTDTQYF. The CDR3 DNA is TGTGCCAGCAGTTATCGCCTCTCGGGGGTCGGCACAGATACGCAGTATTTT.

The count of this clone is one. This chain links TRBV27 with TRBJ2-1; no definite D call. CDR1 is MNHEY and CDR2 is SMNVEV in the germline V gene (reference sequence). V was cut by 5 bases and J by 10 bases, with 12 bases left in between. CDR3 length: 12 amino acids. The CDR3 sequence is CASSNTGQEQFF. The CDR3 DNA reads as TGTGCCAGCAGTAACACCGGGCAAGAGCAGTTCTTC.

V usage is TRBV7-8 and J usage is TRBJ2-1; 7 nucleotides line up with TRBD2. J gave up 0 bases and V 5 bases, and 10 bases lay outside the gene matches. Germline values: CDR1 SGHVS, CDR2 FQNEAQ. This CDR3 contains 17 residues. The DNA for the CDR3 is TGTGCCAGCAGCGAAGCGGGATTCTTCAGCTCCTACAATGAGCAGTTCTTC. Translated, it gives CASSEAGFFSSYNEQFF.

The chain combines TRBV28 with TRBJ2-1; 10 nucleotides line up with TRBD2. The CDR3 runs 15 residues. V gave up 7 bases and J gave up 6 bases; unmatched junction bases: 9. Germline assignment: CDR1 MDHEN and CDR2 SYDVKM. CDR3 in amino acids: CASTPSGRVGNEQFF. The CDR3 coding sequence is TGTGCCAGCACTCCAAGCGGGAGGGTAGGCAATGAGCAGTTCTTC.

This sequence joins TRBV18 and TRBJ2-5; TRBD1 agrees at 7 bases. Germline-derived CDR1 and CDR2 are KGHSH and LQKENI. V dropped 6 bases and J dropped 1; count of bases not matched to a gene: 8. The CDR3 sequence is 15 residues long. CDR3 sequence reads: CASSKGQGVQETQYF. In nucleotides, the CDR3 is TGTGCCAGCTCCAAGGGTCAGGGGGTCCAAGAGACCCAGTACTTC.

This clone was seen once. The rearrangement links TRBV27 to TRBJ1-4, with TRBD1 matching 7 bases. This CDR3 comprises 17 residues. With 8 bases clipped from V and 4 bases from J, the junction kept 16 bases outside the gene matches. Germline V gives CDR1 MNHEY, CDR2 SMNVEV (reference sequence). The CDR3 protein is CASRQRGRGLFNEKLFF. DNA of the CDR3: TGTGCCAGCCGACAGCGGGGGAGGGGGCTCTTTAATGAAAAACTGTTTTTT.

The chain has TRBV9 and TRBJ1-6; perhaps TRBD1 as D (5 bases). Germline CDR1 is SGDLS and CDR2 is YYNGEE. CDR3 size: 14 residues. V lost 3 bases and J 9 bases, leaving 13 bases between the germline ends. CDR3: CASSATVVFSPLHF. CDR3 in DNA: TGTGCCAGCAGCGCGACAGTTGTTTTTTCACCCCTCCACTTT.

This chain joins TRBV2 and TRBJ2-3; no definite D call. Per the germline V gene, CDR1 is SNHLY and CDR2 is FYNNEI. This CDR3 comprises 13 residues. Between the trimmed V and J ends, which lost 8 bases and 1 base, there was a span of 10 bases. Here the CDR3 reads CASLVGRTDTQYF. In DNA form, the CDR3 reads TGTGCCAGCTTGGTAGGACGCACAGATACGCAGTATTTT.

The chain links TRBV7-2 to TRBJ1-3; TRBD1 is a possible D gene (6 bases). V lost 3 bases and J 8 bases, leaving 11 bases between the germline ends. Germline-derived CDR1 and CDR2 are SGHTA and FQGNSA. The CDR3 loop spans 13 amino acids. CDR3 coding DNA: TGTGCCAGCAGCTTCAGGGGTACCGACACCATATATTTT. This gives the protein CASSFRGTDTIYF. Full variable domain (remainder filled in from reference TRBV7-2 and TRBJ1-3): GAGVSQSPSNKVTEKGKDVELRCDPISGHTALYWYRQSLGQGLEFLIYFQGNSAPDKSGLPSDRFSAERTGGSVSTLTIQRTQQEDSAVYLCASSFRGTDTIYFGEGSWLTVV.

The chain carries TRBV6-6 and TRBJ1-2; D is perhaps TRBD1 (6 bases). The CDR3 consists of 11 residues. V dropped 6 bases and J dropped 13 bases, with 15 bases sitting between them. Germline V CDR1 and CDR2: MNHNY, SVGAGI (reference sequence). The CDR3 region is CASSDRRDFTF. As DNA, the CDR3 is TGTGCCAGCAGCGACAGGCGGGACTTCACCTTC.

This clone was counted many times. The chain carries TRBV4-1 and TRBJ1-2; D is uncertain. The CDR3 sequence is 11 residues long. Germline assignment: CDR1 MGHRA and CDR2 YSYEKL. V lost 8 bases to trimming and J lost 5 bases, with 9 bases between them. This chain's CDR3 is CASSDGYGYTF. In DNA form, the CDR3 reads TGCGCCAGCTCCGACGGATATGGCTACACCTTC.

The V call is TRBV5-1, the J call TRBJ2-6; D unresolved. This CDR3 has 15 amino acids. Germline V gene sequence: CDR1 SGHRS, CDR2 YFSETQ. V was shortened by 1 base and J by 4 bases, with 9 bases between the two germline ends. CDR3 coding DNA: TGCGCCAGCAGCTTGCAGGCTCCCGGGGCCAACGTCCTGACTTTC. This codes for CASSLQAPGANVLTF.

CDR3: CASSFDSEINSPLHF. CDR3 in DNA: TGTGCCAGCAGTTTTGATAGTGAGATTAATTCACCCCTCCACTTT. The chain joins TRBV28 to TRBJ1-6; D unresolved. This CDR3 region has 15 residues. The germline gives CDR1 MDHEN, CDR2 SYDVKM. The V gene lost 3 bases and the J gene lost 6 bases, with 12 bases spanning the gap.

V and J are TRBV30 and TRBJ2-7; D is ambiguous. V shed 4 bases and J shed 2 bases, with 15 bases lying between them. CDR3 length: 14 residues. Germline V gene data show CDR1 as GTSNPN and CDR2 as SVGIG (reference sequence). CDR3 sequence reads: CAWTWPNQAYEQYF. As DNA, the CDR3 is TGTGCCTGGACTTGGCCAAATCAAGCCTACGAGCAGTACTTC.

V is TRBV23-1 and J is TRBJ2-5, with D possibly matching TRBD1 (5 bases). TRBV23-1 belongs to the ORF category, with a function that is uncertain. V lost 11 bases to trimming and J lost 4 bases, with 14 bases between them. This CDR3 comprises 12 residues. The CDR3: CAPGKGRETQYF. DNA for the CDR3: TGCGCCCCAGGGAAGGGAAGAGAGACCCAGTACTTC.

The rearrangement joins TRBV5-1 to TRBJ2-5, with TRBD2 identical over 11 bases. The CDR3 runs to 14 residues. Trimming cost V 0 bases and J 5 bases; bases outside gene matches: 0. Germline CDR1 reads SGHRS; CDR2 reads YFSETQ. CDR3 in amino acids: CASSLGLAGETQYF. CDR3 nucleotides: TGCGCCAGCAGCTTGGGACTAGCGGGGGAGACCCAGTACTTC.

V gene TRBV18 combines with J gene TRBJ2-1; 8 nucleotides agree with TRBD1. Losses at the gene ends were 1 base for V and 8 bases for J; bases not matched to a gene: 7. Looked up from germline, CDR1 is KGHSH and CDR2 is LQKENI. The CDR3 length is 15 residues. The CDR3 region has the DNA TGTGCCAGCTCACCACGAAAACAGGGGGTTGATGAGCAGTTCTTC. Translated, it gives CASSPRKQGVDEQFF. Together with reference TRBV18 and TRBJ2-1, the CDR3 gives the full variable domain: NAGVMQNPRHLVRRRGQEARLRCSPMKGHSHVYWYRQLPEEGLKFMVYLQKENIIDESGMPKERFSAEFPKEGPSILRIQQVVRGDSAAYFCASSPRKQGVDEQFFGPGTRLTVL.

The chain joins TRBV19 to TRBJ1-5, with D uncertain. Trimming shortened V by 2 bases and J by 0 bases, and 14 bases separated the two germline ends. Germline CDR1 LNHDA, CDR2 SQIVND (reference sequence). This CDR3 contains 17 residues. CDR3 sequence (DNA): TGTGCCAGTAGTATACCCGCAGGAATCGATAGCAATCAGCCCCAGCATTTT. This translates into CASSIPAGIDSNQPQHF.

The chain combines TRBV27 with TRBJ2-3; D is possibly TRBD2 (5 bases). Trimming left V 5 bases short and J 6 bases short, with 15 bases between. The CDR3 is made up of 14 amino acids. Germline loops: CDR1 MNHEY, CDR2 SMNVEV (reference sequence). CDR3: CASSRGLFGDTQYF. DNA of the CDR3: TGTGCCAGCAGTCGGGGTCTCTTCGGGGATACGCAGTATTTT.

The chain links TRBV5-4 to TRBJ1-4; 7 nucleotides line up with TRBD1. Per the germline V gene, CDR1 is SGHNT and CDR2 is YYREEE (reference sequence). V trimming: 3 bases; J trimming: 8 bases; junction bases outside the gene matches: 7. The CDR3 consists of 14 residues. CDR3 in amino acids: CASSSGGINEKLFF. The DNA of the CDR3 is TGTGCCAGCAGCTCAGGGGGGATTAACGAAAAACTGTTTTTT. Full variable domain (remainder filled in from reference TRBV5-4 and TRBJ1-4): ETGVTQSPTHLIKTRGQQVTLRCSSQSGHNTVSWYQQALGQGPQFIFQYYREEENGRGNFPPRFSGLQFPNYSSELNVNALELDDSALYLCASSSGGINEKLFFGSGTQLSVL.